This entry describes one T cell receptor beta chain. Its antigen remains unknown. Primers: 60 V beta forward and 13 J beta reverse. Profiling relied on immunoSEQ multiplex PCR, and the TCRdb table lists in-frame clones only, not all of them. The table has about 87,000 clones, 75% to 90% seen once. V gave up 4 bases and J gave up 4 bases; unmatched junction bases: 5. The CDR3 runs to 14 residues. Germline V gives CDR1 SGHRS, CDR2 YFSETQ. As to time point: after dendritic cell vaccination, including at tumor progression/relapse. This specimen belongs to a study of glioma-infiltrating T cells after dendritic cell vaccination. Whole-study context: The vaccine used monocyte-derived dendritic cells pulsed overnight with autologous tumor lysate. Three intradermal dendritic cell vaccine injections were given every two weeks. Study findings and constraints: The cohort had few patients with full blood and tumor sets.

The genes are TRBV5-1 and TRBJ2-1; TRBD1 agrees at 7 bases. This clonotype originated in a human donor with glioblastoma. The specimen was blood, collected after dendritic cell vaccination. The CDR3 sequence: CASSEGTEYNEQFF. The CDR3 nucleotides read TGCGCCAGCAGCGAGGGGACAGAGTACAATGAGCAGTTCTTC.